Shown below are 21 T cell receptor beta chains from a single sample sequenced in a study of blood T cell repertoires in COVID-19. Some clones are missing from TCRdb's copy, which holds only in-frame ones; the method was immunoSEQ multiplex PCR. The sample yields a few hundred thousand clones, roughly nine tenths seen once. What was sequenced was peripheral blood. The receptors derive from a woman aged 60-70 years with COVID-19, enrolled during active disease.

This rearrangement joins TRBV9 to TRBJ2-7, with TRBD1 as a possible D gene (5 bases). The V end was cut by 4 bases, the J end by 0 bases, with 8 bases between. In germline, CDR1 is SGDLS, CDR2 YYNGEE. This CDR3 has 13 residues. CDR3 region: CASSPGISYEQYF. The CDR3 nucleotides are TGTGCCAGCAGCCCAGGGATCTCCTACGAGCAGTACTTC.

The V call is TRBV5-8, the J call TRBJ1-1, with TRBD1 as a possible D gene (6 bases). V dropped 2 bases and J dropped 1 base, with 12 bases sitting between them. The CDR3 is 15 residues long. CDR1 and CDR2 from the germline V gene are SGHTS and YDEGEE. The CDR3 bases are TGTGCCAGCAGCTTTATGGGACATAGGAACACTGAAGCTTTCTTT. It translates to CASSFMGHRNTEAFF.

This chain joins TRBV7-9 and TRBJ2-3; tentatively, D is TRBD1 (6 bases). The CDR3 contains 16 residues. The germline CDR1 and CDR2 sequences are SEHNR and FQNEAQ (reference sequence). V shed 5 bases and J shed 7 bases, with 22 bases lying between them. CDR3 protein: CASSERQVREINTQYF. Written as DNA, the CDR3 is TGTGCCAGCAGCGAGAGACAGGTTCGTGAGATAAATACGCAGTATTTT.

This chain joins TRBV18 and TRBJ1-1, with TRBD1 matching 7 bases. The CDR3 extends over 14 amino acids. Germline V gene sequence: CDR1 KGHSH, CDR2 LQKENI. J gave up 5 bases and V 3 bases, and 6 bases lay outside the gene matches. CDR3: CASSPSTGETEAFF. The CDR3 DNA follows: TGTGCCAGCTCACCGTCCACAGGGGAGACTGAAGCTTTCTTT.

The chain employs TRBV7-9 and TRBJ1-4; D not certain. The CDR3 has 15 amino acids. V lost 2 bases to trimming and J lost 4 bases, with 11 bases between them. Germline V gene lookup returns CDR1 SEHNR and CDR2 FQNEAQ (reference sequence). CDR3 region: CASSLSTGGNEKLFF. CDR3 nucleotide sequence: TGTGCCAGCAGCTTATCTACGGGAGGTAATGAAAAACTGTTTTTT.

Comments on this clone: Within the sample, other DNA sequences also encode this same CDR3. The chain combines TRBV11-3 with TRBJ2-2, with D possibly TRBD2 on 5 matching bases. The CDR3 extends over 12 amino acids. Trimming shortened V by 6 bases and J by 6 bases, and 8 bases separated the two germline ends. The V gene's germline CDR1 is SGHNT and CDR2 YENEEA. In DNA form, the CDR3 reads TGTGCCAGCAGTCGGGGTCCCGGGGAGCTGTTTTTT. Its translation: CASSRGPGELFF.

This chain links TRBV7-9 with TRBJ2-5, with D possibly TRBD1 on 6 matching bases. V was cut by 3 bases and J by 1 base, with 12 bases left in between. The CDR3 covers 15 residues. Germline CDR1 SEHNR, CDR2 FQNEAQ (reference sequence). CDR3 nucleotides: TGTGCCAGCAGCTTTGGACAGATACCCCAAGAGACCCAGTACTTC. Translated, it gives CASSFGQIPQETQYF.

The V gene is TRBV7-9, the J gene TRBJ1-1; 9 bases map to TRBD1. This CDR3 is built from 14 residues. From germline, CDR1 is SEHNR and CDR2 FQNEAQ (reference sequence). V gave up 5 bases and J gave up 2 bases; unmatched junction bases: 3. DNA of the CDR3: TGTGCCAGCAGCCCCACAGGGGGCAACACTGAAGCTTTCTTT. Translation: CASSPTGGNTEAFF.

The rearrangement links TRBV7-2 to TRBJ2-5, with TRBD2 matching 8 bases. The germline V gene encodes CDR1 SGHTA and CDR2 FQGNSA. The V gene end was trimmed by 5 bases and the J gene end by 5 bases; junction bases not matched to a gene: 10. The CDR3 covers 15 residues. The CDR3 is CASSPSNSGAETQYF. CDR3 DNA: TGTGCCAGCAGCCCCTCGAATAGCGGGGCTGAGACCCAGTACTTC.

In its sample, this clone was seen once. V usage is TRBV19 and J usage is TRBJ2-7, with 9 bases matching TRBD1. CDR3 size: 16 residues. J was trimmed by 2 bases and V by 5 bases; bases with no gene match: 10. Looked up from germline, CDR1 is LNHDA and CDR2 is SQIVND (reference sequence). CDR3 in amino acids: CASSYGTGRTAYEQYF. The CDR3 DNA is TGTGCCAGTAGTTACGGGACAGGGAGGACGGCCTACGAGCAGTACTTC.

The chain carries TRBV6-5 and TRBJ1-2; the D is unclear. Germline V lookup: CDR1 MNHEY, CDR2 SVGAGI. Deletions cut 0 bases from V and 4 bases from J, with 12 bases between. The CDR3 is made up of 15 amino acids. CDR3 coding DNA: TGTGCCAGCAGTTACTCGCCCAGTCAAAGCTATGGCTACACCTTC. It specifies CASSYSPSQSYGYTF.

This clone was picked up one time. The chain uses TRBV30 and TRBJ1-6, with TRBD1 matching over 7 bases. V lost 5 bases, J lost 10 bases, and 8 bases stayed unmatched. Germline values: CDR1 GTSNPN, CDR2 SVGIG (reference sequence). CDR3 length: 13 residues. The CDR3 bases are TGTGCCTGGTCGGTAGGGGGCGGGTCACCCCTCCACTTT. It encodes CAWSVGGGSPLHF.

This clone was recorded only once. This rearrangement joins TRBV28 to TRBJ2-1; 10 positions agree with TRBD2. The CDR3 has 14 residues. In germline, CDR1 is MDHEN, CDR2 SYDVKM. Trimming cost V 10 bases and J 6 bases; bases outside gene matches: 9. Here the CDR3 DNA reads TGTGCCACCCTAGGAGCGGGGGGGCCCAATGAGCAGTTCTTC. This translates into CATLGAGGPNEQFF.

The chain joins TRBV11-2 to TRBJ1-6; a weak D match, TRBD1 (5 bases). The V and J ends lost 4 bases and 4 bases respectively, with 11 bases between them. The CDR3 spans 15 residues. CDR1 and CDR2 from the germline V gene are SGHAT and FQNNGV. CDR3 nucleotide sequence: TGTGCCAGCAGCTCGCTGGACACTTATAATTCACCCCTCCACTTT. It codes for CASSSLDTYNSPLHF.

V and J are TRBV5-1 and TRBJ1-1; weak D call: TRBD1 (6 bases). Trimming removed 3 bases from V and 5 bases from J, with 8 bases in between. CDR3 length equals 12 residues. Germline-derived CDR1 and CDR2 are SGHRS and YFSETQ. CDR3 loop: CASSSTGTEAFF. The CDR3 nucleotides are TGCGCCAGCAGCTCGACAGGAACTGAAGCTTTCTTT.

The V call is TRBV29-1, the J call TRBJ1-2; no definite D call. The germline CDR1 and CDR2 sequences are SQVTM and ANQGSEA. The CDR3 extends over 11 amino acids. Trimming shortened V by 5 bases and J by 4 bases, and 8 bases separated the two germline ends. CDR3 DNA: TGCAGCGTTAGTCGTAGCTATGGCTACACCTTC. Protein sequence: CSVSRSYGYTF.

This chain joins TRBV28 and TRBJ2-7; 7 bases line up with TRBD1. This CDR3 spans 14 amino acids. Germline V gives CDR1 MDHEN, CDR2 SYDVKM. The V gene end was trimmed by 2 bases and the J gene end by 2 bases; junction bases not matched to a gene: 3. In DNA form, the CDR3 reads TGTGCCAGCAGTTTAGGTGACAGGGCCTACGAGCAGTACTTC. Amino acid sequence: CASSLGDRAYEQYF.

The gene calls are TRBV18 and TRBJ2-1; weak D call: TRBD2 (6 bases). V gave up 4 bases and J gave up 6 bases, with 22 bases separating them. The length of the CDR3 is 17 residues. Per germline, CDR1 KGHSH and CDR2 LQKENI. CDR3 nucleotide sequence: TGTGCCAGCTCACGGGACTCCTCTATTTACGACCTCAATGAGCAGTTCTTC. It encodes CASSRDSSIYDLNEQFF. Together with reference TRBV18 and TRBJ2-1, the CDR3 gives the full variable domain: NAGVMQNPRHLVRRRGQEARLRCSPMKGHSHVYWYRQLPEEGLKFMVYLQKENIIDESGMPKERFSAEFPKEGPSILRIQQVVRGDSAAYFCASSRDSSIYDLNEQFFGPGTRLTVL.

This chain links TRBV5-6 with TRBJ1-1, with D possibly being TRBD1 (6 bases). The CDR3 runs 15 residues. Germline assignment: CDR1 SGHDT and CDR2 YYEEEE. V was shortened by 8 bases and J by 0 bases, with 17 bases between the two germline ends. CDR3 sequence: CASRGERGLNTEAFF. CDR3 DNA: TGTGCCAGTCGTGGGGAGCGGGGGCTGAACACTGAAGCTTTCTTT.

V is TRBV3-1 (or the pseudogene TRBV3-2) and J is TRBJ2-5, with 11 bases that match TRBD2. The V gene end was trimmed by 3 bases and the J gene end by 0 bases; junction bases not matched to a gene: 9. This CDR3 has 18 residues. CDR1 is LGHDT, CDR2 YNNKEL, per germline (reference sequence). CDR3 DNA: TGTGCCAGCAGCCAGAGGGGGACTAGCGGAGTGTACCAAGAGACCCAGTACTTC. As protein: CASSQRGTSGVYQETQYF.

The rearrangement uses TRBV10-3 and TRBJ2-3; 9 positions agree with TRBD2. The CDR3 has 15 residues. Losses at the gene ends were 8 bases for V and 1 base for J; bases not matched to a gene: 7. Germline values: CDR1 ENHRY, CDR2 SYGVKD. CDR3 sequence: CAIGASGAGTDTQYF. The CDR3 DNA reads TGTGCCATCGGGGCTAGCGGGGCAGGCACAGATACGCAGTATTTT.